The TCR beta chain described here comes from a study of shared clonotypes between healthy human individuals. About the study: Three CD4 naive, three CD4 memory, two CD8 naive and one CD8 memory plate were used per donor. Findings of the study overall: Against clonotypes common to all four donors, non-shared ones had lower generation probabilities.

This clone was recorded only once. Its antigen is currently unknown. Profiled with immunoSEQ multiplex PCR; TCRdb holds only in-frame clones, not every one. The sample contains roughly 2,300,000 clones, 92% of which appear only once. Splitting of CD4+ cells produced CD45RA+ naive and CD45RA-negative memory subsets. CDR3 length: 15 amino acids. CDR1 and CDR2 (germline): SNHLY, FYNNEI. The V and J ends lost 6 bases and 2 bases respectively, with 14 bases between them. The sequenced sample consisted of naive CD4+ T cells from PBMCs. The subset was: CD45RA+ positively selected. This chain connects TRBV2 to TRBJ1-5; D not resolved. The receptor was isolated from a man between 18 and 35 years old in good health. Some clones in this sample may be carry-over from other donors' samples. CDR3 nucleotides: TGTGCCAGCAGCCTCGACAACGCCGGCAATCAGCCCCAGCATTTT. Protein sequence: CASSLDNAGNQPQHF.